The clone carrying this TCR beta chain came up a few times. The antigen is not known. A single record per CDR3 protein comes from TCRdb applying MiXCR to the reads. The sample consists of 700,000 to 900,000 distinct CDR3 sequences, almost 30% of them appearing once. These data come from a study of T cell repertoires in cytomegalovirus infection. Looking at the study overall: It was recently identified HLA-C-restricted and well-studied HLA-B-restricted CMV epitopes that the study used. Both CMV infection and a matching HLA type were indicated by public TCR beta signatures.

General study findings and limits: Clonotype analysis showed dominance of the ex vivo response by HLA-C-restricted CMV-specific TCR beta clonotypes.

The source is a human donor in good health (CMV status not recorded). Some clones in this sample may be carry-over from other donors' samples. The source material was cultured CD8+ T cells from PBMCs, sampled from culture after CMV antigen stimulation.

In DNA, the CDR3 is TGCGCCAGCAGTGCGAGAGGGGAAAACATTCAGTACTTC. This gives the protein CASSARGENIQYF. The V call is TRBV10-1, the J call TRBJ2-4; D may be TRBD1 or TRBD2 (5 bases each). Trimming shortened V by 4 bases and J by 5 bases, and 9 bases separated the two germline ends. The CDR3 has 13 residues. The germline CDR1 and CDR2 sequences are WNHNN and SYGVQD (reference sequence).